This entry is about one T cell receptor beta chain. Only in-frame clones appear in the TCRdb table, and some are missing; sequencing was by immunoSEQ multiplex PCR. The data contain tens of thousands of clones, approximately 96% of them seen just once; the ten biggest clones take up roughly 0.35%. The data are from a study of technical replicates of blood from a few donors. Germline CDR1 and CDR2: MNHNS and SASEGT. The ends lost 3 bases at V and 7 bases at J; junction bases unmatched: 5. The CDR3 is made up of 14 amino acids. This sequence was found in a human donor in good health. This sequence joins TRBV6-1 and TRBJ1-4; TRBD1 aligns across 7 bases. The source material was T cells isolated from PBMCs. CDR3: CASSDRGAAEKLFF. As DNA, the CDR3 is TGTGCCAGCAGTGACAGGGGGGCAGCTGAAAAACTGTTTTTT.